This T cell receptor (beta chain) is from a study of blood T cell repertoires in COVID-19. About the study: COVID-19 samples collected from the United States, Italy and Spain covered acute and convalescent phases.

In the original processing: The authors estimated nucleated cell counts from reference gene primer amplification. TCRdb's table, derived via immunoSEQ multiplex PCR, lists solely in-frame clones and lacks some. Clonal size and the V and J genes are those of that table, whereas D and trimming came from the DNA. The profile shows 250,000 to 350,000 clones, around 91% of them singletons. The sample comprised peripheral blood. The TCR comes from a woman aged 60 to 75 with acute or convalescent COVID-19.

The CDR3 nucleotides read TGTGCCAGCTCACCCGACACCGGTGGCTACACCTTC. Its protein product is CASSPDTGGYTF. The chain joins TRBV18 to TRBJ1-2; D unresolved. This CDR3 region has 12 residues. CDR1 is KGHSH, CDR2 LQKENI, per germline. With 3 bases removed from V and 7 bases from J, the gap between germline ends came to 9 bases.